Each of the 13 T cell receptor beta chains below was sequenced from the same sample in a study of blood T cell repertoires in COVID-19. Method: immunoSEQ multiplex PCR; TCRdb's copy keeps in-frame clones and lacks some. The table shows about 66,000 clones, with around 84% occurring only once. The source material was peripheral blood. The receptors were gathered from a man aged 45-65 years with active COVID-19.

This clone was seen only once. This chain uses TRBV7-9 with TRBJ2-2; maybe TRBD1 (6 bases). The CDR3 totals 15 residues. Germline V lookup: CDR1 SEHNR, CDR2 FQNEAQ (reference sequence). The V end lost 8 bases, the J end lost 1 base, and 14 bases lay between the germline ends. CDR3 amino acids: CASAIQGRNTGELFF. CDR3 nucleotides: TGTGCCAGCGCGATCCAGGGGAGGAACACCGGGGAGCTGTTTTTT. Full variable domain (rest looked up from reference TRBV7-9 and TRBJ2-2): DTGVSQNPRHKITKRGQNVTFRCDPISEHNRLYWYRQTLGQGPEFLTYFQNEAQLEKSRLLSDRFSAERPKGSFSTLEIQRTEQGDSAMYLCASAIQGRNTGELFFGEGSRLTVL.

The gene calls are TRBV24-1 and TRBJ2-2; 12 bases fit TRBD2. Germline V gene lookup returns CDR1 KGHDR and CDR2 SFDVKD. The CDR3 has 16 residues. The V gene end was trimmed by 7 bases and the J gene end by 8 bases; junction bases not matched to a gene: 10. The CDR3 bases are TGTGCCACCAGCACACCGACTAGCGGGAGTACAGGGGAGCTGTTTTTT. Translating gives CATSTPTSGSTGELFF.

This clone appeared a single time. The chain has TRBV18 and TRBJ2-5, with a possible D match to TRBD1 (6 bases). The CDR3 sequence is 14 residues long. Trimming cost V 5 bases and J 1 base, with 11 bases left between them. The germline V gene encodes CDR1 KGHSH and CDR2 LQKENI. The CDR3 region has the DNA TGTGCCAGCTCAAGGACAGTCCTCCAAGAGACCCAGTACTTC. This encodes CASSRTVLQETQYF.

This clone came up once. This chain links TRBV19 with TRBJ2-4, with 7 bases that match TRBD1. V lost 5 bases, J lost 1 base, and 8 bases stayed unmatched. CDR3 length: 16 residues. From germline, CDR1 is LNHDA and CDR2 SQIVND (reference sequence). The CDR3 sequence is CASSPLTGVAKNIQYF. The CDR3 DNA reads as TGTGCCAGTAGTCCCCTAACAGGGGTTGCCAAAAACATTCAGTACTTC.

The chain uses TRBV19 and TRBJ2-7, with a possible D match to TRBD1 (5 bases). The V end lost 5 bases, the J end lost 4 bases, and 18 bases lay between the germline ends. The germline CDR1 and CDR2 sequences are LNHDA and SQIVND (reference sequence). The CDR3 loop spans 15 amino acids. CDR3 amino acids: CASSPDLRVTYEQYF. The CDR3 nucleotides read TGTGCCAGTAGTCCAGATCTCAGGGTAACGTACGAGCAGTACTTC.

The V and J genes are TRBV29-1 and TRBJ1-2; 8 bases line up with TRBD1. V gave up 7 bases and J gave up 5 bases; unmatched junction bases: 9. In germline, CDR1 is SQVTM, CDR2 ANQGSEA. The CDR3 spans 13 residues. CDR3 sequence reads: CSGLDRADYGYTF. Here the CDR3 DNA reads TGCAGCGGGCTGGACAGGGCGGATTATGGCTACACCTTC.

This rearrangement joins TRBV27 to TRBJ2-2; D unresolved. CDR1 MNHEY and CDR2 SMNVEV come from the germline V gene (reference sequence). This CDR3 is 12 amino acids long. V gave up 3 bases and J gave up 8 bases, with 7 bases separating them. The chain's CDR3 is CASSFLLGELFF. The CDR3 DNA is TGTGCCAGCAGTTTTCTGTTGGGGGAGCTGTTTTTT.

This chain connects TRBV3-1 (or the pseudogene TRBV3-2) to TRBJ2-2; TRBD1 might be the D (5 bases). This CDR3 spans 14 amino acids. Trimming took off 5 bases at V and 1 base at J, with 8 bases between the two ends. Looked up from germline, CDR1 is LGHDT and CDR2 is YNNKEL (reference sequence). The CDR3 DNA reads TGTGCCAGCAGCGCAGGGCAGAACACCGGGGAGCTGTTTTTT. It is translated as CASSAGQNTGELFF.

This chain uses TRBV28 with TRBJ2-7; 9 nucleotides agree with TRBD2. The CDR3 consists of 15 residues. The junction had 11 bases not matched to a gene; V was cut back by 6 bases and J by 5 bases. Germline V CDR1 and CDR2: MDHEN, SYDVKM. CDR3 bases: TGTGCCAGCAGGAGGAGTAGCGGGAGACCCCACGAGCAGTACGTC. Protein sequence: CASRRSSGRPHEQYV.

The CDR3 DNA sequence: TGTGCCAGCAGCCCCGCCTCGACAGGGAATTATGGCTACACCTTC. Translated, it gives CASSPASTGNYGYTF. V usage is TRBV7-9 and J usage is TRBJ1-2, with 7 bases that match TRBD1. V gave up 5 bases and J gave up 5 bases; unmatched junction bases: 11. The CDR3 totals 15 residues. CDR1 is SEHNR, CDR2 FQNEAQ, per germline (reference sequence).

The rearrangement joins TRBV6-5 to TRBJ1-5; tentative D call: TRBD1 (6 bases). Germline V gives CDR1 MNHEY, CDR2 SVGAGI. The CDR3 runs to 15 residues. Trimming pared 5 bases from V and 4 bases from J, leaving 15 bases between. CDR3 DNA sequence: TGTGCCAGCAGTCCGACCGACAGGATAAATCAGCCCCAGCATTTT. This sequence encodes CASSPTDRINQPQHF.

The chain has TRBV2 and TRBJ1-5; no clear D gene. With 1 base removed from V and 9 bases from J, the gap between germline ends came to 13 bases. Germline CDR1 and CDR2: SNHLY and FYNNEI. The CDR3 is 14 residues long. CDR3 nucleotide sequence: TGTGCCAGCAGTGAAGAGCAAAGCCTTCGGCCCCAGCATTTT. Its protein is CASSEEQSLRPQHF. The full variable domain, completed using reference TRBV2 and TRBJ1-5, is EPEVTQTPSHQVTQMGQEVILRCVPISNHLYFYWYRQILGQKVEFLVSFYNNEISEKSEIFDDQFSVERPDGSNFTLKIRSTKLEDSAMYFCASSEEQSLRPQHFGDGTRLSIL.

The V gene is TRBV18, the J gene TRBJ2-1; the match to TRBD1 covers 8 bases. J was trimmed by 8 bases and V by 1 base; bases with no gene match: 7. Germline V gene lookup returns CDR1 KGHSH and CDR2 LQKENI. The length of the CDR3 is 15 residues. The CDR3 coding sequence is TGTGCCAGCTCACCACTGGACAGGGCCGGCGATGAGCAGTTCTTC. This encodes CASSPLDRAGDEQFF.